The 15 T cell receptor beta chains presented below share a single source sample, sequenced in a study of blood T cell repertoires in COVID-19. The assay was immunoSEQ multiplex PCR, and TCRdb's table has in-frame clones only and misses some. The sample gives a few hundred thousand clones, 85% of which show up once; 2% to 3% is in the top ten. Source material: PBMCs or T cells enriched from blood (not recorded which). The receptors here all came from a woman between 50 and 59 years old who had recovered from COVID-19.

This clone has just a few counts. The J gene is TRBJ1-6, the V gene TRBV5-6, with D uncertain. Trimming took off 4 bases at V and 5 bases at J, with 10 bases between the two ends. Germline assignment: CDR1 SGHDT and CDR2 YYEEEE. The length of the CDR3 is 14 residues. The CDR3 DNA reads TGTGCCAGCAGCACCGGACTGAATAATTCACCCCTCCACTTT. It translates to CASSTGLNNSPLHF.

The chain uses TRBV19 and TRBJ2-1, with 9 bases fitting TRBD1. This CDR3 spans 15 amino acids. V lost 5 bases, J lost 6 bases, and 8 bases stayed unmatched. Germline V gene lookup returns CDR1 LNHDA and CDR2 SQIVND (reference sequence). CDR3 in amino acids: CASSLGTGYGNEQFF. DNA for the CDR3: TGTGCCAGTAGTCTTGGGACAGGGTATGGCAATGAGCAGTTCTTC.

The CDR3 DNA reads TGTGCCAGCAGTTTACAGGGGCGGAGTGGCTACACCTTC. Residues: CASSLQGRSGYTF. The V gene is TRBV27, the J gene TRBJ1-2, with D possibly matching TRBD1 (6 bases). V dropped 2 bases and J dropped 7 bases, with 11 bases sitting between them. Germline CDR1 is MNHEY and CDR2 is SMNVEV (reference sequence). The CDR3 is 13 residues long.

The rearrangement uses TRBV7-9 and TRBJ2-1; D is possibly TRBD1 (5 bases). This CDR3 is 15 amino acids long. Per the germline V gene, CDR1 is SEHNR and CDR2 is FQNEAQ (reference sequence). V lost 3 bases to trimming and J lost 6 bases, with 15 bases between them. The CDR3 DNA is TGTGCCAGCAGCTTGTCAGGGTCCAATATCAATGAGCAGTTCTTC. Amino acid sequence: CASSLSGSNINEQFF. Based on the CDR3 plus reference TRBV7-9 and TRBJ2-1, the full variable domain is DTGVSQNPRHKITKRGQNVTFRCDPISEHNRLYWYRQTLGQGPEFLTYFQNEAQLEKSRLLSDRFSAERPKGSFSTLEIQRTEQGDSAMYLCASSLSGSNINEQFFGPGTRLTVL.

In this sample, this clone turned up a few times. The chain carries TRBV4-3 and TRBJ1-4; a possible D gene is TRBD1 (6 bases). Deletions cut 0 bases from V and 3 bases from J, with 11 bases between. The CDR3 covers 16 residues. CDR1 is LGHNA, CDR2 YSLEER, per germline. CDR3 in DNA: TGCGCCAGCAGCCAAGACCCACAGGGTCCTAATGAAAAACTGTTTTTT. Its protein product is CASSQDPQGPNEKLFF.

The chain joins TRBV6-5 to TRBJ1-5; the D is unclear. The ends were cut back, 7 bases at V and 4 bases at J, with 11 bases in the middle. Germline V lookup: CDR1 MNHEY, CDR2 SVGAGI. The CDR3 totals 13 residues. CDR3 residues: CASNPRANQPQHF. The CDR3 DNA sequence: TGTGCCAGCAATCCGAGGGCGAATCAGCCCCAGCATTTT.

The rearrangement joins TRBV7-9 to TRBJ2-2; unclear D gene. V lost 5 bases and J 0 bases, leaving 7 bases between the germline ends. The CDR3 contains 14 residues. Germline CDR1 SEHNR, CDR2 FQNEAQ (reference sequence). CDR3 in amino acids: CASSPGTNTGELFF. The DNA for the CDR3 is TGTGCCAGCAGCCCAGGAACGAACACCGGGGAGCTGTTTTTT.

V gene TRBV28 combines with J gene TRBJ1-4; 8 bases line up with TRBD1. The CDR3 sequence is 15 residues long. V trimming: 6 bases; J trimming: 7 bases; junction bases outside the gene matches: 10. From germline, CDR1 is MDHEN and CDR2 SYDVKM. Here the CDR3 DNA reads TGTGCCAGCAGCCCCCAGACAGGGGTAGGTGAAAAACTGTTTTTT. It yields the protein CASSPQTGVGEKLFF.

There are a few counts of this clone. J is TRBJ1-2 and V is TRBV30, with TRBD1 matching 8 bases. Germline V gene sequence: CDR1 GTSNPN, CDR2 SVGIG (reference sequence). V lost 0 bases to trimming and J lost 6 bases; unmatched junction nucleotides: 6. The CDR3 totals 14 residues. The CDR3 loop is CAWSVRTGRNGYTF. As DNA, the CDR3 is TGTGCCTGGAGTGTCCGGACAGGGAGGAATGGCTACACCTTC.

The chain employs TRBV9 and TRBJ1-6; the match to TRBD1 covers 7 bases. Looked up from germline, CDR1 is SGDLS and CDR2 is YYNGEE. The CDR3 is 14 amino acids. The trim removed 4 bases at V and 5 bases at J, leaving 3 bases unmatched. CDR3 amino acids: CASSRTGDNSPLHF. The CDR3 bases are TGTGCCAGCAGCCGAACAGGGGATAATTCACCCCTCCACTTT.

V and J are TRBV2 and TRBJ2-1; TRBD2 matches 8 bases. Germline CDR1 SNHLY, CDR2 FYNNEI. CDR3 length: 13 residues. J was trimmed by 6 bases and V by 8 bases; bases with no gene match: 6. CDR3 sequence: CASHRGGPNEQFF. CDR3 nucleotide sequence: TGTGCCAGCCACCGGGGGGGCCCCAATGAGCAGTTCTTC.

There are a few counts of this clone. The chain carries TRBV16 and TRBJ1-1, with 8 bases fitting TRBD1. The CDR3 extends over 14 amino acids. Germline-derived CDR1 and CDR2 are KGHSY and FQNENV. V was pared by 1 base and J by 12 bases, with 10 bases of the junction left unmatched. CDR3 region: CASSQLGPTGAPFF. The CDR3 DNA reads as TGTGCCAGCAGCCAATTAGGTCCGACAGGGGCTCCTTTCTTT.

The chain has TRBV5-1 and TRBJ2-2, with TRBD1 as a possible D gene (5 bases). Germline CDR1 reads SGHRS; CDR2 reads YFSETQ. Between the trimmed V and J ends, which lost 2 bases and 2 bases, there was a span of 16 bases. The length of the CDR3 is 17 residues. CDR3 residues: CASSFFSPRGNTGELFF. CDR3 nucleotides: TGCGCCAGCAGCTTTTTTTCCCCAAGGGGAAACACCGGGGAGCTGTTTTTT.

V and J are TRBV10-3 and TRBJ2-1; 8 bases match TRBD2. The CDR3 is made up of 15 amino acids. CDR1 ENHRY and CDR2 SYGVKD come from the germline V gene. J lost 7 bases, V lost 4 bases, and 9 bases had no gene match. The CDR3 region is CAISVKRGSGNEQFF. The DNA for the CDR3 is TGTGCCATCAGTGTTAAGCGGGGGTCAGGGAATGAGCAGTTCTTC.

The table lists this clone with a count of one. The rearrangement uses TRBV28 and TRBJ2-7; D ambiguous. The V gene lost 8 bases and the J gene lost 5 bases, with 10 bases spanning the gap. The V gene's germline CDR1 is MDHEN and CDR2 SYDVKM. The CDR3 runs to 11 residues. The CDR3 sequence: CASSGSNEQYF. DNA of the CDR3: TGTGCCAGCTCCGGTTCCAACGAGCAGTACTTC.